This T cell receptor beta chain was identified in a study of early T cells in non-severe SARS-CoV-2 infection. Study as a whole: Whole-blood bulk RNA, unsorted, was sequenced, and chains were unpaired.

This clonotype came up many times. What it recognizes is unknown. Study-wide results and caveats: There was a bias toward anti-spike CD8 responses in VDJdb matching, which missed private and CD4 specificities.

Individually, cDNA molecules had unique molecular identifiers attached to them. TCRdb re-analysed the 5' RACE reads in MiXCR, keeping a single row per CDR3 protein. The repertoire includes about 83,000 distinct CDR3 sequences, under 11% of them detected once, and 7% to 9% sits in the top ten. The germline V and J ends were trimmed by 1 base and 0 bases, with 8 bases remaining between them. Germline assignment: CDR1 SGHVS and CDR2 FNYEAQ. This CDR3 region has 15 residues. The source of this sequence is an adult who was a healthcare worker with PCR-confirmed SARS-CoV-2 infection or an uninfected control (not recorded which). V usage is TRBV7-6 and J usage is TRBJ2-3; TRBD2 is a possible D gene (5 bases). The sample was whole blood, taken at baseline. The CDR3 region is CASSLGSGSTDTQYF. CDR3 nucleotide sequence: TGTGCCAGCAGCTTAGGAAGCGGAAGCACAGATACGCAGTATTTT.